The entry below gives a single T cell receptor (beta chain) sequence along with its context. Its antigen target is currently unknown. No clone much larger than this one lies a single base away; base qualities are absent. V is cut by 4 bases and J by 7 bases, and the space between the germline ends is 17 bases. The CDR3 runs 14 residues from the cysteine to the phenylalanine. The DNA shown is the 42-base CDR3, in frame from base 1. The germline V gene yields WSHSY for CDR1 and SAAADI for CDR2. The donors were healthy, HIV-negative adults with no recently reported acute infections or vaccinations. All donors were Caucasian adults living in Nashville, Tennessee, USA. Magnetic negative selection was used to enrich CD4+ T cells, after which naive cells were positively selected on CD45RA and the negative fraction became the memory subset. After blood collection by leukapheresis, PBMCs were isolated using Ficoll-Histopaque density gradient centrifugation and then cryopreserved in the vapor phase of liquid nitrogen. Purity and quantity of every magnetically sorted T cell population were checked by analytical flow cytometry. Genomic DNA was isolated from each sorted fraction and quantified by UV absorbance on a Nanodrop 2000c.

The data stem from a study of shared clonotypes between healthy human individuals (dated by TCRdb to about 2020). With regard to the full study: The cohort comprised two women and a few men aged 18 to 49 years. Different laboratories and diverse techniques were used to prepare libraries and sequence TCR repertoires, to increase sequencing depth and limit assay-specific biases. Blood TCR repertoires of 5 or 6 healthy adults were deeply sequenced to estimate repertoire size and the extent of clonotype sharing between individuals. For each donor, CD4 naive and CD4 memory were each run on three plates, CD8 naive on two plates, and CD8 memory on one plate. Each donor's leukapheresis produced roughly between roughly 0.9 and 9 billion PBMCs. The research as a whole found: Because the study included a small number of donors, the genetic and exposure-history diversity represented was limited. Compared with non-shared clonotypes, clonotypes shared by all four sorted-subset donors had higher generation probabilities. Rarefaction of sorted-subset datasets indicated incomplete sequencing despite the large sequencing depth. Larger estimated clonotype richness was generally found for naive subsets than for memory subsets. Across a handful of donors, about 4.5% of naive CD4, over 3% of naive CD8, approximately 2.5% of memory CD4, and 0.4% of memory CD8 clonotypes were shared. Pairwise subsampling indicated that sequencing depth was expected to affect the degree of clonotype sharing among donors. Sampling was restricted to blood, and TCR repertoires in tissues likely differ from the TCR repertoires found in blood.

TCR CDR3 regions were amplified from genomic DNA by multiplex PCR using the deep immunoSEQ assay. Genomic DNA extracted from each cell subset was distributed evenly over all wells of several immunoSEQ 96-well plates, and each plate served as one replicate. Each replicate PCR for sorted subsets received around 200 ng genomic DNA, equal to tens of thousands of T cell genomes. The purified libraries were quantified using a Qubit 3.0 fluorometer, sized with a Bioanalyzer 2100, and then quantified again using the KAPA Library Quantification kit. A separate single-read 150-cycle Illumina NextSeq 550 flow cell was used to sequence each immunoSEQ 96-well plate. Processing in the source paper ran as follows. The immunoSEQ output contained only junctional sequences without quality scores, so filtering could not match that applied to full-length reads. Sequences were annotated with PyIR, a Python wrapper for IgBLAST v1.9, and V/J genes and CDR3 were assigned using IMGT germline references. Reads with weak V/J assignments (E-value above 1e-6), missing CDR3, stop codons, out-of-frame junctions, or ambiguous translated residues were removed. V3J clonotypes were defined as sequences sharing the same inferred V gene, J gene, and CDR3 amino acid sequence. Percentage overlap between repertoires was computed as shared unique clonotypes divided by the size of the smaller repertoire. Richness of each repertoire was evaluated using RTK rarefaction, the Chao1 estimator, and Recon v2.1 estimates of unobserved clonotypes. For all TCRbeta clonotypes obtained by the gDNA method from a handful of donors, generation probabilities were computed with OLGA. TCRdb holds this immuneACCESS table with in-frame rearrangements only. Some clones are missing; in checked studies, unresolved V genes explain under half, and the rest has no known cause. V and J calls and clone size are copied from that table; D and trimming were computed from the DNA. Here the sample has hundreds of thousands of clones; roughly 70% occur a single time. Of the sample, about 1.7% falls within the top ten clones.

The clonotype comes from a woman in her 30s in good health. Sample: memory CD4+ T cells sorted from blood. The intended sense of this specimen's cell subset or site label: CD45RA-negative fraction. The V and J segments used are TRBV10-2 and TRBJ2-7; possibly the D gene is TRBD2, per 5 matching bases. This receptor carries the CDR3 CASSVSGFIQEQYF. The sequenced DNA: TGCGCCAGCAGTGTCAGCGGATTCATTCAGGAGCAGTACTTC.